Listed below are T cell receptor beta chains from one sample, sequenced in a study of T cells in Graves' hyperthyroidism and ophthalmopathy. TCRdb reanalysed the multiplex PCR reads using MiXCR and keeps one entry per CDR3 protein. The data contain more than 500,000 distinct CDR3 sequences, 40% to 50% of them singletons. The sequenced sample was peripheral blood or thyroid tissue (not recorded which). The receptor source for this set is an adult woman with Graves' disease, either hyperthyroidism or ophthalmopathy (not recorded which). CDR3s include the opening cysteine and the closing phenylalanine or tryptophan. The D gene is left open where the match is weak. Clone size is given for some rows only: seen once, a few or many times, or a class if the clone is expanded.

TRBJ1-1 . many TRBV11-2 TGTGCCAGCAGCTTAAGGTTCGGTCCCACTGAAGCTTTCTTT CASSLRFGPTEAFF
TRBJ1-2 TRBD1 . TRBV10-3 TGTGCCATCAGTGAGGACAGGGGGCGCGGCTACACCTTC CAISEDRGRGYTF
TRBJ1-4 . many TRBV10-3 TGTGCCATCAGTGAGGAGGCAGCGTCAAATGAAAAACTGTTTTTT CAISEEAASNEKLFF
TRBJ2-5 . . TRBV7-9 TGTGCCAGCACAGCCAGGGTTGAAGAGACCCAGTACTTC CASTARVEETQYF
TRBJ2-7 TRBD1 . TRBV7-9 TGTGCCAGCAGATCTACCGGGACAGGGGCCTACGAGCAGTACTTC CASRSTGTGAYEQYF
TRBJ1-1 TRBD1 many TRBV12-3/TRBV12-4 TGTGCCAGCAGTAGGACAGGGCACACTGAAGCTTTCTTT CASSRTGHTEAFF
TRBJ2-3 TRBD2 many TRBV20-1 TGCAGTGCTGGCCTAAGCGGGAGGGTAGATACGCAGTATTTT CSAGLSGRVDTQYF
TRBJ2-1 TRBD2 . TRBV7-8 TGTGCCAGCAGCTTAAAAGTGGGAGGGCCCTCCTACAATGAGCAGTTCTTC CASSLKVGGPSYNEQFF
TRBJ1-5 TRBD1 many TRBV30 TGTGCCTGGAGTTCGGCCGGGACAGCCAATCAGCCCCAGCATTTT CAWSSAGTANQPQHF
TRBJ1-6 TRBD1 once TRBV2 TGTGCCAGCAGAGTGACTAGCGGGACAGGGGATTCACCCCTCCACTTT CASRVTSGTGDSPLHF
TRBJ1-1 . . TRBV7-2 TGTGCCAGCAGCCAGGACAGTTACACTGAAGCTTCCTTT CASSQDSYTEASF
TRBJ1-2 TRBD1 many TRBV20-1 TGCTCACCTACCCGGGACAGGGGGCCTGGCTACACCTTC CSPTRDRGPGYTF
TRBJ1-4 . few TRBV29-1 TGCAGCGGTGGAACAGGGCCTGGTAATGAAAAACTGTTTTTT CSGGTGPGNEKLFF
TRBJ2-5 . many TRBV7-9 TGTGCCAGCAGCAGTCCTAAAGGGTCCCTCCAAGAGACCCAGTACTTC CASSSPKGSLQETQYF
TRBJ2-2 . many TRBV7-3 TGTGCCAGCAGCTGGACCAGCCCCGGGGAGCTGTTTTTT CASSWTSPGELFF
TRBJ2-2 . . TRBV7-8 TGTGCCAGCAGTGGGACTGCGAACACCGGGGAGCTGTTTTTT CASSGTANTGELFF
TRBJ2-3 TRBD2 . TRBV10-3 TGTGCCATCAGGGGAGCGGGAGTGAAAGATACGCAGTATTTT CAIRGAGVKDTQYF
TRBJ2-7 . . TRBV29-1 TGCAGCGTTGAAGCCGGGACGCACTCCTACGAGCAGTACTTC CSVEAGTHSYEQYF
TRBJ2-3 TRBD1 once TRBV7-9 TGTGCCAGCAGCTTTCCCGGGACAGGGGGCGATACGCAGTATTTT CASSFPGTGGDTQYF
TRBJ1-4 . few TRBV28 TGTGCCAGCCTGAGTAATGAAAAACTGTTTTTT CASLSNEKLFF
TRBJ2-5 TRBD1 . TRBV10-3 TGTGCCATCAGTGTTCCGGGACAGGGTTCCCAAGAGACCCAGTACTTC CAISVPGQGSQETQYF
TRBJ2-5 . . TRBV4-1 TGTGCCAGCAGCCAGGGGTCGGGGGCGCTAGAGACCCAGTACTTC CASSQGSGALETQYF
TRBJ2-7 . few TRBV29-1 TGCAGCGTTGAAGGCAGGGGCCAGGACGAGCAGTACTTC CSVEGRGQDEQYF
TRBJ2-5 . . TRBV7-9 . CASSFYICSARQGTPETQYF
TRBJ1-5 . many TRBV15 TGTGCCACCAGTCTTGTCAGGGTATGGAATCAGCCCCAGCATTTT CATSLVRVWNQPQHF
TRBJ1-2 . . TRBV29-1 TGCAGCGTAGAGGCCGGGTCGTTTGTCTACACCTTC CSVEAGSFVYTF
TRBJ1-4 . . TRBV13 TGTGCCAGCAGCTCCGTGGGGTCCCCGAGGGATGAAAAACTGTTTTTT CASSSVGSPRDEKLFF
TRBJ1-5 . few TRBV7-2 TGTGCCAGCAGCTTAGCGCTGGGCAGGGTGAGCAATCAGCCCCAGCATTTT CASSLALGRVSNQPQHF
TRBJ2-5 TRBD1 few TRBV10-3 TGTGCCACTCGCGGGACAGGGGGCCAAGAGACCCAGTACTTC CATRGTGGQETQYF
TRBJ1-5 . . TRBV20-1 TGCAGTGTTAGATTGTTTGAACGAGGGAGCCGAGAGACCCAGCATTTT CSVRLFERGSRETQHF
TRBJ1-6 TRBD1 . TRBV9 TGTGCCAGCAGCCCGGGACAGGGGGCCTATAATTCACCCCTCCACTTT CASSPGQGAYNSPLHF
TRBJ1-2 . . TRBV25-1 TGTGCCAGCAGTGCCGGGGACAACTACTATGGCTACACCTTC CASSAGDNYYGYTF
TRBJ1-2 . many TRBV5-1 TGCGCCAGCAGCTTGGCCGGGACACAGTATGGCTACACCTTC CASSLAGTQYGYTF
TRBJ1-2 . . TRBV10-2 TGCGCCAGCAGCAGGGCTGCCGAAAGGGGCTACACCTTC CASSRAAERGYTF
TRBJ1-6 . many TRBV14 TGTGCCAGCAGCCAAGGACAGCTAAATTCACCCCTCCACTTT CASSQGQLNSPLHF
TRBJ1-1 . . TRBV15 TGTGCCACCAGCAGAGGAAGACACCAGAACACTGAAGCTTTCTTT CATSRGRHQNTEAFF
TRBJ2-7 . once TRBV7-2 TGTGCCAGCAGCTTAAGGGCCAATCCGGGACTCCCATTAGAGCAGTACTTC CASSLRANPGLPLEQYF
TRBJ1-2 TRBD1 many TRBV20-1 TGCAGAGGAGGACAGGGAGTCAACTATGGCTACACCTTC CRGGQGVNYGYTF
TRBJ2-7 . . TRBV7-2 TGTGCCAGCAGCTTCGGCTACAGGCAGGCCTACGAGCAGTACTTC CASSFGYRQAYEQYF
TRBJ2-5 TRBD2 . TRBV11-1 TGTGCCAGCAGCTTTAGCGGGAGCACCTCGGGGGAGACCCAGTACTTC CASSFSGSTSGETQYF